The 20 T cell receptor delta chains below all came from one sample that was sequenced in a study of γδ T cells in repeated Plasmodium falciparum infection. Flow sorting of PBMC yielded separate Vgamma9/Vdelta2+ and Vdelta2-negative gammadelta T cell populations for bulk repertoire analysis. With CATT, TCRdb re-called clones from the multiplex PCR reads. The table includes about 93,000 delta-chain clones, more than 0.85% detected once. The sample comprised gamma-delta T cells from blood. These receptor sequences come from a pool of human donors (malaria-infected and uninfected, not separated).

This clone was detected a few times. This DNA translates differently at residue 7 from the TCRdb protein, which is that of a much larger clone; a read error is likely, and the protein shown is the DNA's own translation. The chain carries TRDV1 and TRDJ1; D gene ambiguous. Because TCRdb records no J gene, it was assigned here through a match of the DNA to germline. CDR3 length equals 20 residues. V was trimmed by 5 bases and J by 0 bases, leaving 28 bases between them. Germline CDR1 and CDR2: TSWWSYY and QGS. CDR3: CALGPFPSSVRVSYTDKLIF. The DNA of the CDR3 is TGTGCTCTTGGGCCTTTCCCCTCCTCCGTACGAGTTTCTTACACCGATAAACTCATCTTT.

In its sample, this clone was seen many times. This sequence joins TRDV1 and TRDJ1, with TRDD3 matching 10 bases. Germline V gives CDR1 TSWWSYY, CDR2 QGS. This CDR3 comprises 20 residues. With 0 bases clipped from V and 7 bases from J, the junction kept 20 bases outside the gene matches. The CDR3 protein is CALGELRNRSRGIRFRKLIF. CDR3 in DNA: TGTGCTCTTGGGGAACTAAGGAATCGTTCGCGGGGGATACGCTTTCGTAAACTCATCTTT.

Remarks on this clone: TCRdb's entry gives the protein of a much larger clone, which mismatches this DNA's translation at residue 7, likely from a read error; the protein reported here is translated from the DNA. The V call is TRDV1, the J call TRDJ1; 11 bases match TRDD3. Losses at the gene ends were 3 bases for V and 0 bases for J; bases not matched to a gene: 12. Germline CDR1 and CDR2: TSWWSYY and QGS. The CDR3 extends over 19 amino acids. The CDR3 reads CALGDLASSGGYYTDKLIF. For the CDR3, the DNA is TGTGCTCTTGGGGACCTGGCATCCTCTGGGGGATACTACACCGATAAACTCATCTTT.

With respect to this clone: It is likely a read error: a sequence one base away is far more abundant. The CDR3 loop reads CALGDSFPWGIRNFDKLIF. The CDR3 DNA follows: TGTGCTCTTGGGGACTCTTTCCCCTGGGGGATACGGAACTTCGATAAACTCATCTTT. J is TRDJ1 and V is TRDV1, with 12 bases aligning to TRDD3. The J gene is absent in TCRdb and was assigned here via DNA matching to germline. V trimming: 3 bases; J trimming: 4 bases; junction bases outside the gene matches: 15. CDR1 and CDR2 (germline): TSWWSYY, QGS. This CDR3 is 19 amino acids long.

As regards this clone: This may stem from a read error, because a much larger clone lies one nucleotide away. At the DNA level, this CDR3 is encoded by other sequences in the same sample as well. The rearrangement joins TRDV1 to TRDJ1; a possible D gene is TRDD3 (7 bases). V lost 4 bases and J 3 bases, leaving 39 bases between the germline ends. Germline V gene sequence: CDR1 TSWWSYY, CDR2 QGS. The CDR3 is 23 amino acids. The CDR3 is CALGAWLPPRGGIVSLFADKLIF. In DNA form, the CDR3 reads TGTGCTCTTGGGGCCTGGCTTCCTCCCCGGGGGGGGATTGTTTCCCTCTTTGCCGATAAACTCATCTTT.

Regarding this clone: The protein TCRdb gives is from a much larger clone and does not agree with this DNA's translation at residue 14, likely a read error; the protein shown here comes from the DNA. The V gene is TRDV2, the J gene TRDJ1; tentatively, D is TRDD2 or TRDD3 (8 bases each). The CDR3 consists of 20 residues. V lost 3 bases and J 0 bases, leaving 28 bases between the germline ends. Germline assignment: CDR1 GEAIGNYY and CDR2 EKD. The CDR3 region is CACDLPTYRLGGKHTDKLIF. The CDR3, as DNA: TGTGCCTGTGACCTTCCTACGTATCGACTGGGGGGAAAGCACACCGATAAACTCATCTTT.

This clone was seen only a few times. TCRdb has a much larger clone's protein, which differs at residue 4 from the translation of this DNA, likely because of a read error; what is shown is the protein translated from the DNA. The gene calls are TRDV1 and TRDJ1, with TRDD3 matching 10 bases. Matching the DNA to germline supplied the J gene, which TCRdb does not give. The germline gives CDR1 TSWWSYY, CDR2 QGS. After removal of 8 bases from V and 1 base from J, the junction contained 19 bases not matched to a gene. The CDR3 loop spans 19 amino acids. The chain's CDR3 is CALPFAGGYRLRGTDKLIF. For the CDR3, the DNA is TGTGCTCTTCCCTTCGCTGGGGGATATCGACTCCGCGGCACCGATAAACTCATCTTT.

In this sample, this clone turned up a few times. A read error is likely here: a far larger clone is one base away. The sample has other DNA sequences that encode this CDR3 too. The V gene is TRDV2, the J gene TRDJ1, with TRDD3 matching 10 bases. Here the J gene came from matching the DNA to germline, since TCRdb omits it. CDR3 length: 15 amino acids. In germline, CDR1 is GEAIGNYY, CDR2 EKD. The CDR3 reads CACDTGMGDTDKLIF. CDR3 in DNA: TGTGCCTGTGACACCGGGATGGGGGATACCGACAAACTCATCTTT.

About this clone: The TCRdb protein comes from a much larger clone and disagrees with this DNA's translation at residue 7, likely due to a read error; the protein given here is derived from the DNA. The chain recombines TRDV2 with TRDJ1, with 11 bases identical to TRDD3. Because TCRdb records no J gene, it was assigned here through a match of the DNA to germline. CDR3 length: 18 residues. CDR1 GEAIGNYY and CDR2 EKD come from the germline V gene. Trimming removed 3 bases from V and 2 bases from J; junction bases left unmatched: 13. Here the CDR3 DNA reads TGTGCCTGTGACGCCCGTATTGGGGGATACGCGGATACCGATAAACTCATCTTT. Residues: CACDARIGGYADTDKLIF.

This clone was detected many times. TCRdb's protein, taken from a much larger clone, differs from this DNA's translation at residue 8, likely owing to a read error; the protein displayed comes from the DNA. The CDR3 DNA sequence: TGTGCCTGTGACACCGTTGCTGCCCCTACCGATAAACTCATCTTT. Residues: CACDTVAAPTDKLIF. The V and J genes are TRDV2 and TRDJ1; D not resolved. V lost 0 bases and J lost 2, with 12 bases in between. The CDR3 has 15 residues. The germline CDR1 and CDR2 sequences are GEAIGNYY and EKD.

The table lists this clone with a few counts. TCRdb has a much larger clone's protein, which differs at residue 5 from the translation of this DNA, likely because of a read error; what is shown is the protein translated from the DNA. V gene TRDV2 combines with J gene TRDJ1; possible D gene TRDD3, 5 bases. The J gene, missing from TCRdb, was assigned here through DNA to germline matching. Germline V CDR1 and CDR2: GEAIGNYY, EKD. The V end lost 3 bases, the J end lost 5 bases, and 12 bases lay between the germline ends. The CDR3 has 13 amino acids. This chain's CDR3 is CACDLLRDDKLIF. The DNA for the CDR3 is TGTGCCTGTGACCTCCTCCGGGATGATAAACTCATCTTT.

In this sample, this clone turned up a few times. The likely explanation is a read error, given a far larger clone one base away. The same CDR3 can be traced to other DNA sequences in this sample. The genes are TRDV2 and TRDJ2; 7 bases map to TRDD3. TCRdb records no J gene; here it was assigned by comparing the DNA to germline. Germline CDR1 is GEAIGNYY and CDR2 is EKD. V was clipped by 0 bases and J by 1 base; unmatched bases: 16. The CDR3 has 20 residues. The CDR3 coding sequence is TGTGCCTGTGACACCCTTACAGGGGGATCGAGCAAAGATTTGACAGCACAACTCTTCTTT. Translation gives CACDTLTGGSSKDLTAQLFF.

This clone was found a few times. A far larger clone is one base from this, pointing to a likely read error. Other nucleotide sequences in the sample specify the same CDR3. The chain couples TRDV2 to TRDJ1, with TRDD3 as a possible D gene (6 bases). The J gene is not listed in TCRdb, so it was assigned here from a DNA match to germline. CDR1 and CDR2 (germline): GEAIGNYY, EKD. The CDR3 sequence is 14 residues long. Trimming left V 2 bases short and J 5 bases short, with 14 bases between. CDR3: CACDILGVTDKLIF. The CDR3 DNA is TGTGCCTGTGACATTTTGGGGGTCACTGATAAACTCATCTTT.

This clone has more than one count but fewer than ten. Translating this DNA gives a protein that differs at residue 13 from the TCRdb one, which belongs to a much larger clone; a read error is likely, and the protein shown is this translation. The chain joins TRDV1 to TRDJ2; the match to TRDD3 covers 11 bases. The J gene, absent from TCRdb, was called here by matching the DNA to germline. CDR1 is TSWWSYY, CDR2 QGS, per germline. Unmatched junction bases numbered 14, after V lost 3 bases and J lost 5 bases. The CDR3 runs 19 residues. This CDR3 is CALGDYSFWGIPITAQLFF. CDR3 nucleotide sequence: TGTGCTCTTGGGGATTATTCCTTCTGGGGGATACCAATTACAGCACAACTCTTCTTT.

Concerning this clone: The protein that TCRdb holds for this DNA derives from a much larger clone and differs from the translated DNA at residue 7, which likely indicates a read error; the protein shown here is translated from the DNA. This chain uses TRDV2 with TRDJ2; D remains unclear. TCRdb leaves out the J gene; it was filled in here by matching the DNA to germline. Trimming left V 0 bases short and J 4 bases short, with 5 bases between. From germline, CDR1 is GEAIGNYY and CDR2 EKD. This CDR3 has 13 residues. The CDR3 bases are TGTGCCTGTGACACCTGGAGGACAGCACAACTCTTCTTT. This gives the protein CACDTWRTAQLFF.

This clone was picked up a small number of times. TCRdb assigns this DNA the protein of a much larger clone, which departs from its translation at residue 7; this likely reflects a read error, and the protein shown comes from translating the DNA. This rearrangement joins TRDV2 to TRDJ1; D might be TRDD3 (5 bases). The J gene was not available in TCRdb and was assigned here by matching the DNA to germline segments. The V gene's germline CDR1 is GEAIGNYY and CDR2 EKD. V lost 0 bases, J lost 1 base, and 20 bases lay in between. CDR3 length: 18 residues. The CDR3 loop is CACDTGPGKGLGTDKLIF. The CDR3, as DNA: TGTGCCTGTGACACCGGACCGGGGAAGGGTCTGGGCACCGATAAACTCATCTTT.

This clone came up many times. The protein that TCRdb holds for this DNA derives from a much larger clone and differs from the translated DNA at residue 7, which likely indicates a read error; the protein shown here is translated from the DNA. V is TRDV2 and J is TRDJ1; 12 nucleotides agree with TRDD3. The J gene comes from matching the DNA to germline here; TCRdb lacks it. V was pared by 0 bases and J by 0 bases, with 10 bases of the junction left unmatched. This CDR3 is 19 amino acids long. Germline V gene sequence: CDR1 GEAIGNYY, CDR2 EKD. CDR3: CACDTGTWGIRGYTDKLIF. In nucleotides, the CDR3 is TGTGCCTGTGACACCGGGACCTGGGGGATACGCGGGTACACCGATAAACTCATCTTT.

This clone was seen more than once but under ten times. The protein TCRdb lists belongs to a much larger clone and differs from this DNA's translation at residue 12, which points to a read error; the protein shown is made from the DNA. The chain recombines TRDV2 with TRDJ1; tentative D call: TRDD3 (7 bases). The J gene, not given by TCRdb, was assigned here from a germline match of the nucleotide sequence. V was cut by 3 bases and J by 0 bases, with 25 bases left in between. Germline CDR1 is GEAIGNYY and CDR2 is EKD. The CDR3 length is 19 residues. CDR3 sequence reads: CACDLGLPELGTYTDKLIF. CDR3 coding DNA: TGTGCCTGTGACCTTGGCCTTCCCGAACTGGGGACCTACACCGATAAACTCATCTTT.

This clone was seen a handful of times. This likely stems from a read error, as it lies one base from a far larger clone. Other DNA sequences in the same sample also yield this CDR3. The chain recombines TRDV2 with TRDJ1; 13 bases line up with TRDD3. The length of the CDR3 is 18 residues. Germline V lookup: CDR1 GEAIGNYY, CDR2 EKD. CDR3 amino acids: CACDTLLGDTRYTDKLIF. DNA of the CDR3: TGTGCCTGTGACACTTTACTGGGGGATACGCGGTACACCGATAAACTCATTTTT.

Notes on this clone: A read error likely explains why the TCRdb protein, taken from a much larger clone, differs from this DNA's translation at residue 17; the protein shown is translated from the DNA. The chain couples TRDV2 to TRDJ3; 10 bases map to TRDD3. As TCRdb names no J gene, one was assigned here on the basis of a DNA match to germline. Per the germline V gene, CDR1 is GEAIGNYY and CDR2 is EKD. The CDR3 runs 23 residues. The CDR3 loop reads CACDTGKRTGGSESSWGTRQMFF. CDR3 DNA: TGTGCCTGTGACACGGGAAAGAGAACTGGGGGATCCGAAAGCTCCTGGGGCACCCGACAGATGTTTTTC.